These 30 T cell receptor beta chains were sequenced from one sample in a study of blood T cell repertoires in COVID-19. Some clones are missing from TCRdb's copy, which holds only in-frame ones; the method was immunoSEQ multiplex PCR. The sample has roughly 66,000 clones; around 82% are singletons. Material: peripheral blood. These receptors came from a man aged 55-75 years with acute or convalescent COVID-19.

This rearrangement joins TRBV6-1 to TRBJ2-1; 9 nucleotides agree with TRBD2. The CDR3 runs to 15 residues. Germline V gene lookup returns CDR1 MNHNS and CDR2 SASEGT. With 0 bases clipped from V and 3 bases from J, the junction kept 0 bases outside the gene matches. This CDR3 reads CASSEAAGGYNEQFF. DNA of the CDR3: TGTGCCAGCAGTGAAGCAGCGGGGGGCTACAATGAGCAGTTCTTC.

This chain uses TRBV12-3 or TRBV12-4 with TRBJ1-6; perhaps TRBD1 as D (6 bases). The CDR3 length is 13 residues. V was cut by 10 bases and J by 8 bases, with 15 bases left in between. CDR3 sequence reads: CATTGRGDSPLHF. The CDR3 DNA is TGTGCCACTACAGGGCGGGGGGATTCACCCCTCCACTTT.

This sequence joins TRBV23-1 and TRBJ2-3, with unresolved D. TRBV23-1 is treated as an ORF (open reading frame) with a function not yet certain. The CDR3 consists of 14 residues. Trimming stripped 9 bases from V and 2 bases from J, with 15 bases between. CDR3 amino acids: CARRTVRNTDTQYF. DNA of the CDR3: TGCGCCAGAAGAACGGTAAGAAACACAGATACGCAGTATTTT.

This chain uses TRBV30 with TRBJ2-1; TRBD1 might be the D (5 bases). V lost 4 bases, J lost 3 bases, and 13 bases lay in between. The CDR3 is 14 residues long. Germline CDR1 and CDR2: GTSNPN and SVGIG (reference sequence). The CDR3 reads CAWTTKGIYNEQFF. In DNA form, the CDR3 reads TGTGCCTGGACTACCAAGGGGATCTACAATGAGCAGTTCTTC.

V usage is TRBV11-2 and J usage is TRBJ1-5; D is perhaps TRBD1 (5 bases). Germline V gene data show CDR1 as SGHAT and CDR2 as FQNNGV. CDR3 length: 15 amino acids. The V gene lost 1 base and the J gene lost 0 bases, with 7 bases spanning the gap. The CDR3 DNA reads as TGTGCCAGCAGCTTAGGACAGAATAGCAATCAGCCCCAGCATTTT. The encoded protein is CASSLGQNSNQPQHF.

V is TRBV6-6 and J is TRBJ2-1; 7 bases map to TRBD2. The V gene's germline CDR1 is MNHNY and CDR2 SVGAGI (reference sequence). There are 14 residues in the CDR3. V trimming: 8 bases; J trimming: 5 bases; junction bases outside the gene matches: 9. CDR3 DNA: TGTGCCAGCGCTAAGCGGGGCGGCGACAATGAGCAGTTCTTC. It specifies CASAKRGGDNEQFF.

This clone was picked up a small number of times. The V gene is TRBV5-1, the J gene TRBJ1-5, with no clear D. The ends were cut back, 4 bases at V and 5 bases at J, with 10 bases in the middle. Germline loops: CDR1 SGHRS, CDR2 YFSETQ. The CDR3 has 13 residues. The CDR3 DNA follows: TGCGCCAGCAGCCTAAACTTGGATCAGCCCCAGCATTTT. Translation: CASSLNLDQPQHF.

CDR3 nucleotide sequence: TGTGCCAGCAGCCAAGAGGCCGGGGATGGCTACACCTTC. This encodes CASSQEAGDGYTF. The V call is TRBV4-2, the J call TRBJ1-2; D is unresolved. V gave up 0 bases and J gave up 6 bases, with 8 bases separating them. This CDR3 spans 13 amino acids. Germline V gene sequence: CDR1 LGHNA, CDR2 YNFKEQ.

This chain's CDR3 is CASSWGQGQAQPQHF. The CDR3 nucleotides are TGTGCCAGCAGCTGGGGACAGGGCCAGGCTCAGCCCCAGCATTTT. The chain links TRBV5-5 to TRBJ1-5; 9 nucleotides agree with TRBD1. V lost 3 bases and J lost 6; bases outside the gene matches: 7. The CDR3 is made up of 15 amino acids. Per germline, CDR1 SGHKS and CDR2 YYEKEE (reference sequence).

DNA for the CDR3: TGTGCCAGCAGTTATACAGGGTCTGGAAACACCATATATTTT. This sequence encodes CASSYTGSGNTIYF. This rearrangement joins TRBV6-5 to TRBJ1-3, with D tentatively TRBD1 (6 bases). Trimming removed 3 bases at V and 1 base at J, with 7 bases between. The CDR3 is 14 amino acids. CDR1 and CDR2 from the germline V gene are MNHEY and SVGAGI.

This sequence joins TRBV19 and TRBJ1-1, with a tentative D call TRBD1 (5 bases). V lost 5 bases and J lost 4, with 17 bases in between. Germline values: CDR1 LNHDA, CDR2 SQIVND (reference sequence). This CDR3 comprises 15 residues. The CDR3 sequence: CASSSRTILGTEAFF. CDR3 nucleotides: TGTGCCAGTAGTTCAAGGACAATCTTGGGCACTGAAGCTTTCTTT.

This clone has more than one count but fewer than ten. In DNA form, the CDR3 reads TGTGCCAGCGACGGGACAGGGGTTCGTGACACTGAAGCTTTCTTT. Its translation: CASDGTGVRDTEAFF. This chain connects TRBV19 to TRBJ1-1; TRBD1 matches at 10 bases. Germline V gives CDR1 LNHDA, CDR2 SQIVND (reference sequence). Trimming took 9 bases from V and 3 from J; bases not matched to a gene: 10. There are 15 residues in the CDR3.

In its sample, this clone is medium-sized (0.01 to 0.1%). The J gene is TRBJ2-2, the V gene TRBV11-3; tentative D call: TRBD2 (5 bases). CDR1 and CDR2 from the germline V gene are SGHNT and YENEEA. This CDR3 comprises 13 residues. Trimming left V 8 bases short and J 2 bases short, with 9 bases between. CDR3 DNA: TGTGCCAGCGGTCGGGGTAACACCGGGGAGCTGTTTTTT. It yields the protein CASGRGNTGELFF. The variable domain in full, completed from reference TRBV11-3 and TRBJ2-2, reads EAGVVQSPRYKIIEKKQPVAFWCNPISGHNTLYWYLQNLGQGPELLIRYENEEAVDDSQLPKDRFSAERLKGVDSTLKIQPAELGDSAVYLCASGRGNTGELFFGEGSRLTVL.

The genes are TRBV3-1 (or the pseudogene TRBV3-2) and TRBJ1-5, with 9 bases lining up with TRBD1. Looked up from germline, CDR1 is LGHDT and CDR2 is YNNKEL (reference sequence). CDR3 length: 17 residues. The J segment lost 3 bases and the V segment lost 3 bases, leaving 9 bases of the junction unmatched. The CDR3 DNA is TGTGCCAGCAGCCAGAGTACAGGGGGCGTCCACAATCAGCCCCAGCATTTT. This sequence encodes CASSQSTGGVHNQPQHF.

V is TRBV29-1 and J is TRBJ2-7; 10 nucleotides align to TRBD1. The trim removed 7 bases at V and 1 base at J, leaving 4 bases unmatched. The CDR3 has 13 amino acids. Germline CDR1 SQVTM, CDR2 ANQGSEA. CDR3 sequence reads: CSAGGQGSYEQYF. For the CDR3, the DNA is TGCAGCGCCGGGGGACAGGGGTCCTACGAGCAGTACTTC.

The chain uses TRBV7-2 and TRBJ1-1; D uncertain. The CDR3 totals 15 residues. Germline CDR1 reads SGHTA; CDR2 reads FQGNSA. Trimming stripped 5 bases from V and 2 bases from J, with 15 bases between. CDR3 in amino acids: CASSALPGFNTEAFF. CDR3 coding DNA: TGTGCCAGCAGCGCCCTACCAGGATTCAACACTGAAGCTTTCTTT.

V usage is TRBV7-2 and J usage is TRBJ2-1; 9 nucleotides match TRBD2. CDR1 and CDR2 from the germline V gene are SGHTA and FQGNSA. V lost 4 bases to trimming and J lost 15 bases; unmatched junction nucleotides: 10. The CDR3 is 13 residues long. The CDR3 sequence is CASSYNSGGVRFF. CDR3 in DNA: TGTGCCAGCAGCTACAATAGCGGGGGAGTGCGGTTCTTC.

The rearrangement uses TRBV5-5 and TRBJ2-7; D is unresolved. Germline values: CDR1 SGHKS, CDR2 YYEKEE (reference sequence). The CDR3 consists of 16 residues. V was pared by 0 bases and J by 5 bases, with 18 bases between. DNA of the CDR3: TGTGCCAGCAGCTTGGGGGCCGTTGGCCCACTGGACGAGCAGTACGTC. Its translation: CASSLGAVGPLDEQYV.

This clone was counted a few times. V is TRBV6-5 and J is TRBJ1-2; 7 bases map to TRBD1. Germline lookup yields CDR1 MNHEY and CDR2 SVGAGI. J was trimmed by 7 bases and V by 6 bases; bases with no gene match: 8. This CDR3 comprises 13 residues. The CDR3 loop reads CASRAEGAGGYTF. DNA of the CDR3: TGTGCCAGCAGGGCAGAGGGGGCCGGTGGCTACACCTTC.

The rearrangement links TRBV12-3 or TRBV12-4 to TRBJ1-3; perhaps TRBD1 as D (5 bases). The length of the CDR3 is 12 residues. V was pared by 6 bases and J by 4 bases, with 7 bases between. CDR3 amino acids: CASSRQGNTIYF. The CDR3 bases are TGTGCCAGCAGCCGACAGGGAAACACCATATATTTT.

The chain combines TRBV5-1 with TRBJ2-5, with no clear D. Germline CDR1 reads SGHRS; CDR2 reads YFSETQ. This CDR3 has 11 residues. The V end lost 4 bases, the J end lost 5 bases, and 6 bases lay between the germline ends. The CDR3 nucleotides read TGCGCCAGCAGCATTTCGGAGACCCAGTACTTC. It translates to CASSISETQYF.

This chain connects TRBV9 to TRBJ2-5; D possibly corresponds to TRBD1 (5 bases). Germline V gene data show CDR1 as SGDLS and CDR2 as YYNGEE. The V gene lost 4 bases and the J gene lost 2 bases, with 9 bases spanning the gap. CDR3 length: 13 amino acids. The CDR3 loop reads CASSKTVQETQYF. The DNA for the CDR3 is TGTGCCAGCAGCAAGACAGTTCAAGAGACCCAGTACTTC.

The CDR3 nucleotides are TGTGCCAGCAGCTTACTACGGGGGGCCGGTGAGCAGTTCTTC. The encoded protein is CASSLLRGAGEQFF. This chain uses TRBV7-9 with TRBJ2-1; possible D gene TRBD2, 7 bases. The V gene lost 2 bases and the J gene lost 9 bases, with 14 bases spanning the gap. Germline V gives CDR1 SEHNR, CDR2 FQNEAQ (reference sequence). This CDR3 is built from 14 residues.

This chain uses TRBV12-5 with TRBJ2-5; 9 bases are shared with TRBD1. V lost 2 bases to trimming and J lost 5 bases; unmatched junction nucleotides: 6. The CDR3 length is 15 residues. Germline CDR1 LGHNT, CDR2 FRNRAP. DNA of the CDR3: TGTGCTAGTGGTTTGCTAGGACAGGGGAGGGAGACCCAGTACTTC. Amino acids: CASGLLGQGRETQYF.

V usage is TRBV7-2 and J usage is TRBJ2-7; D gene ambiguous. The V gene's germline CDR1 is SGHTA and CDR2 FQGNSA. The CDR3 is made up of 15 amino acids. Trimming removed 5 bases at V and 3 bases at J, with 17 bases between. The CDR3 bases are TGTGCCAGCAGCAGAACACGAGGCAGTGTCTACGAGCAGTACGTC. This sequence encodes CASSRTRGSVYEQYV.

The chain uses TRBV24-1 and TRBJ1-2; maybe TRBD1 (6 bases). V was trimmed by 4 bases and J by 14 bases, leaving 19 bases between them. Germline loops: CDR1 KGHDR, CDR2 SFDVKD. The CDR3 extends over 13 amino acids. The CDR3 protein is CATSDPARQERTF. In nucleotides, the CDR3 is TGTGCCACCAGTGACCCCGCTCGACAGGAACGGACCTTC.

The chain carries TRBV5-1 and TRBJ1-1, with 11 bases identical to TRBD1. The CDR3 is made up of 18 amino acids. The V and J ends lost 1 base and 4 bases, in that order; junction bases with no gene match: 12. Germline V CDR1 and CDR2: SGHRS, YFSETQ. This chain's CDR3 is CASSLQPGTGGESTEAFF. DNA of the CDR3: TGCGCCAGCAGCTTGCAACCCGGGACAGGGGGTGAAAGCACTGAAGCTTTCTTT.

V is TRBV18 and J is TRBJ2-5, with 9 nucleotides matching TRBD1. The CDR3 consists of 14 residues. Trimming at V came to 3 bases and at J to 2 bases, leaving 1 base not matched to a gene. The germline CDR1 and CDR2 sequences are KGHSH and LQKENI. CDR3 sequence (DNA): TGTGCCAGCTCACCGGGGACAGGGCAAGAGACCCAGTACTTC. Its translation: CASSPGTGQETQYF. The whole variable domain, remainder taken from reference TRBV18 and TRBJ2-5, is NAGVMQNPRHLVRRRGQEARLRCSPMKGHSHVYWYRQLPEEGLKFMVYLQKENIIDESGMPKERFSAEFPKEGPSILRIQQVVRGDSAAYFCASSPGTGQETQYFGPGTRLLVL.

V and J are TRBV4-3 and TRBJ2-7, with D maybe TRBD2 (5 bases). There are 13 residues in the CDR3. Germline CDR1 LGHNA, CDR2 YSLEER. Trimming shortened V by 4 bases and J by 0 bases, and 7 bases separated the two germline ends. The CDR3 loop reads CASSPGLSYEQYV. CDR3 DNA: TGCGCCAGCAGCCCCGGACTCTCCTACGAGCAGTACGTC.

This clone has more than one count but fewer than ten. The chain joins TRBV5-4 to TRBJ2-1; the match to TRBD2 covers 7 bases. Germline V gene lookup returns CDR1 SGHNT and CDR2 YYREEE (reference sequence). With V trimmed by 6 bases and J by 0 bases, 6 bases remained unmatched. This CDR3 is 15 amino acids long. The CDR3 here is CASKVGGSSYNEQFF. The CDR3 DNA reads TGTGCCAGCAAGGTCGGGGGGAGCTCCTACAATGAGCAGTTCTTC.